One and the same sample provided the 13 T cell receptor beta chains below, sequenced in a study of cytomegalovirus exposure and HLA in healthy donors. The study ran its PCR with 60 Vbeta and 13 Jbeta primers. Method: immunoSEQ multiplex PCR; TCRdb's copy keeps in-frame clones and lacks some. The sample lists about 230,000 clones; 70% to 85% were seen once. Source material: PBMCs. These receptors were obtained from a woman aged 60-75 years in good health and CMV-seropositive.

This sequence joins TRBV18 and TRBJ2-7; D is perhaps TRBD2 (6 bases). The V gene's germline CDR1 is KGHSH and CDR2 LQKENI. The V gene lost 0 bases and the J gene lost 5 bases, with 11 bases spanning the gap. The CDR3 runs to 14 residues. CDR3 in amino acids: CASSPPEGLNEQYF. In DNA form, the CDR3 reads TGTGCCAGCTCACCACCGGAGGGTCTGAACGAGCAGTACTTC.

This clone was counted once. The CDR3 region is CASSYSPLDTQYF. CDR3 nucleotide sequence: TGTGCCAGCAGTTACTCCCCCCTAGATACGCAGTATTTT. V usage is TRBV6-6 and J usage is TRBJ2-3; D is undetermined. Germline CDR1 and CDR2: MNHNY and SVGAGI (reference sequence). CDR3 length: 13 amino acids. Trimming took 0 bases from V and 5 from J, leaving 6 bases between them.

V and J are TRBV30 and TRBJ2-5; D perhaps matches TRBD2 (6 bases). This CDR3 has 13 amino acids. V shed 0 bases and J shed 7 bases, with 12 bases lying between them. Per germline, CDR1 GTSNPN and CDR2 SVGIG (reference sequence). The CDR3 loop is CAWSVVAAGTQYF. CDR3 in DNA: TGTGCCTGGAGTGTAGTAGCGGCGGGGACCCAGTACTTC.

CDR3 amino acids: CAWRRTGGLTYEQYF. The DNA for the CDR3 is TGTGCCTGGAGAAGGACCGGGGGTTTAACCTACGAGCAGTACTTC. The chain uses TRBV30 and TRBJ2-7, with a tentative D call TRBD2 (6 bases). CDR1 and CDR2 from the germline V gene are GTSNPN and SVGIG (reference sequence). Trimming pared 3 bases from V and 2 bases from J, leaving 17 bases between. This CDR3 is 15 amino acids long.

V is TRBV9 and J is TRBJ2-1, with D possibly TRBD1 on 6 matching bases. Per the germline V gene, CDR1 is SGDLS and CDR2 is YYNGEE. Trimming took 2 bases from V and 9 from J, leaving 12 bases between them. This CDR3 is built from 13 residues. Written as DNA, the CDR3 is TGTGCCAGCAGCGTCCAGGGGAGCGGTGAGCAGTTCTTC. It translates to CASSVQGSGEQFF.

This clone appeared a single time. The CDR3 bases are TGTGCCAGCAGCTTGGACAGGGGCACAGATACGCAGTATTTT. This encodes CASSLDRGTDTQYF. The chain carries TRBV5-4 and TRBJ2-3, with a tentative D call TRBD1 (6 bases). The CDR3 runs to 14 residues. Germline V gene data show CDR1 as SGHNT and CDR2 as YYREEE (reference sequence). V lost 0 bases and J 1 base, leaving 6 bases between the germline ends.

Remarks on this clone: The same CDR3 is also encoded by other DNA sequences in this sample. The chain joins TRBV7-7 to TRBJ1-1; maybe TRBD1 (6 bases). Between the trimmed V and J ends, which lost 3 bases and 1 base, there was a span of 6 bases. The CDR3 extends over 13 amino acids. The germline CDR1 and CDR2 sequences are SSHAT and FNYEAQ (reference sequence). As DNA, the CDR3 is TGTGCCAGCAGCTTGGACAGGAACACTGAAGCTTTCTTT. The encoded protein is CASSLDRNTEAFF.

The chain recombines TRBV28 with TRBJ1-2, with no clear D. This CDR3 contains 11 residues. V lost 6 bases and J lost 7, with 9 bases in between. From germline, CDR1 is MDHEN and CDR2 SYDVKM. The CDR3 nucleotides are TGTGCCAGCAGGCCATCGAGTGGCTACACCTTC. It yields the protein CASRPSSGYTF.

This clone was seen only a few times. This chain joins TRBV28 and TRBJ1-6; D is possibly TRBD1 (6 bases). This CDR3 has 15 amino acids. Between the trimmed V and J ends, which lost 6 bases and 10 bases, there was a span of 19 bases. The V gene's germline CDR1 is MDHEN and CDR2 SYDVKM. CDR3 in amino acids: CASSYHDRRSSPLHF. The DNA of the CDR3 is TGTGCCAGCAGCTATCACGACAGGCGAAGCTCACCCCTCCACTTT. The whole variable domain, remainder taken from reference TRBV28 and TRBJ1-6, is DVKVTQSSRYLVKRTGEKVFLECVQDMDHENMFWYRQDPGLGLRLIYFSYDVKMKEKGDIPEGYSVSREKKERFSLILESASTNQTSMYLCASSYHDRRSSPLHFGNGTRLTVT.

The rearrangement links TRBV5-1 to TRBJ2-7; TRBD1 agrees at 8 bases. This CDR3 contains 14 residues. Germline trimming cut 4 bases from V and 4 bases from J; bases unmatched to any gene: 7. CDR1 SGHRS and CDR2 YFSETQ come from the germline V gene. CDR3 DNA sequence: TGCGCCAGCAGCACTGGACAGGGTACTTACGAGCAGTACTTC. Translation: CASSTGQGTYEQYF.

This sequence joins TRBV19 and TRBJ1-2, with D unclear. V shed 4 bases and J shed 10 bases, with 19 bases lying between them. Germline V lookup: CDR1 LNHDA, CDR2 SQIVND (reference sequence). The CDR3 extends over 14 amino acids. CDR3 sequence reads: CASSNDRGPLTYTF. CDR3 bases: TGTGCCAGTAGTAACGATAGAGGGCCCCTGACCTACACCTTC.

The V and J genes are TRBV28 and TRBJ2-6, with 11 bases identical to TRBD1. The germline V gene has CDR1 MDHEN and CDR2 SYDVKM. The CDR3 extends over 15 amino acids. J was trimmed by 2 bases and V by 6 bases; bases with no gene match: 0. CDR3 region: CASRGQGAGANVLTF. CDR3 in DNA: TGTGCCAGCAGGGGACAGGGGGCTGGGGCCAACGTCCTGACTTTC.

The V and J genes are TRBV12-5 and TRBJ2-5, with a possible D match to TRBD1 (5 bases). V lost 4 bases, J lost 4 bases, and 16 bases lay in between. Germline CDR1 and CDR2: LGHNT and FRNRAP. There are 15 residues in the CDR3. CDR3 bases: TGTGCTAGTGGTTCCCGAAGGCAGGGTGCAGAGACCCAGTACTTC. Its protein product is CASGSRRQGAETQYF.